This paragraph covers one T cell receptor beta chain sequence. The antigen is undetermined. The data were obtained in a study of OX40 agonist ivuxolimab in advanced cancers. Study-level findings and limits: Fewer expanded clones were found on average in CD4+ than in CD8+ T cells.

Method: immunoSEQ multiplex PCR; TCRdb's copy keeps in-frame clones and lacks some. The repertoire holds 65,000 to 95,000 clones, with over 80% as singletons. Individuals having autoimmune disease history or systemic immunosuppression were not enrolled. The sample here was CD4+ or CD8+ T cells sorted from blood, taken in a trial of the OX40 agonist ivuxolimab. The clonotype comes from an adult with an advanced solid tumor such as melanoma, head and neck, liver or kidney cancer.

As DNA, the CDR3 is TGCGCCAGCAGCCAAGACGGGAAAAACTATGGCTACACCTTC. Translating gives CASSQDGKNYGYTF. The J gene is TRBJ1-2, the V gene TRBV4-1; no clear D. There are 14 residues in the CDR3. Germline CDR1 MGHRA, CDR2 YSYEKL. V dropped 0 bases and J dropped 2 bases, with 7 bases sitting between them.